Listed below are T cell receptor beta chains from one sample, sequenced in a study of blood T cells in healthy people across ages. TCRdb reprocessed the 5' RACE reads with MiXCR, giving one entry per CDR3 protein. This sample has about 1,000,000 distinct CDR3 sequences, with roughly 45% found just once. Sequenced: blood. The receptors were gathered from a woman aged 55-69 years in good health. Both conserved end residues are part of each CDR3. The D gene is left open where the match is weak. Where a row states a size, it is once, few, many or the class of an expanded clone; other rows omit it.

V gene	J gene	CDR3 length	clone size	D gene	CDR3 protein	CDR3 DNA
TRBV27	TRBJ2-7	16	NA	TRBD2	CASSLRPSGANNEQYF	TGTGCCAGCAGTTTAAGACCTAGCGGGGCTAACAATGAGCAGTACTTC
TRBV27	TRBJ2-3	13	many	NA	CASSLSQTDTQYF	TGTGCCAGCAGTTTAAGCCAGACAGATACGCAGTATTTT
TRBV20-1	TRBJ1-1	13	few	NA	CSAREDPFEEAFF	TGCAGTGCTAGAGAGGACCCATTTGAGGAGGCTTTCTTT
TRBV7-9	TRBJ2-1	19	once	NA	CASSTRLGEGIGYYNEQFF	TGTGCCAGCAGCACCCGTCTGGGGGAAGGGATCGGGTACTACAATGAGCAGTTCTTC
TRBV5-5	TRBJ2-2	15	few	NA	CASSLRESSGGELFF	TGTGCCAGCAGCTTGCGGGAATCGAGTGGCGGGGAGCTGTTTTTT
TRBV5-1	TRBJ1-1	16	NA	TRBD1	CASSLAGTGSVTEAFF	TGCGCCAGCAGCTTGGCCGGGACAGGCTCCGTCACTGAAGCTTTCTTT
TRBV20-1	TRBJ2-1	16	few	TRBD2	CSASLAGPTSYNEQFF	TGCAGTGCTTCACTAGCGGGCCCTACCTCCTACAATGAGCAGTTCTTC
TRBV6-1	TRBJ2-5	16	NA	NA	CASSEGGMGRQETQYF	TGTGCCAGCAGTGAAGGGGGGATGGGGCGGCAAGAGACCCAGTACTTC
TRBV11-3	TRBJ1-2	9	NA	NA	CASSRCHTF	TGTGCCAGCAGCAGGTGTCACACCTTC
TRBV29-1	TRBJ2-5	14	few	TRBD1	CSVEDETGEETQYF	TGCAGCGTTGAAGATGAGACAGGGGAGGAGACCCAGTACTTC
TRBV20-1	TRBJ1-6	14	few	NA	CSASTGVWNSPLHF	TGCAGTGCTAGTACCGGGGTGTGGAATTCACCCCTCCACTTT
TRBV20-1	TRBJ2-2	14	NA	TRBD2	CSAQDGTSGGELFF	TGCAGTGCCCAGGACGGGACTAGCGGCGGGGAGCTGTTTTTT
TRBV20-1	TRBJ2-7	13	NA	TRBD2	CSAFSGVSYEQYF	TGCAGTGCTTTTAGCGGGGTCTCCTACGAGCAGTACTTC
TRBV28	TRBJ1-5	17	few	NA	CASSYRPRGVSNQPQHF	TGTGCCAGCAGTTATCGACCCCGCGGAGTAAGCAATCAGCCCCAGCATTTT
TRBV7-8	TRBJ2-7	18	NA	NA	CASSLDLTGGSSYNEQYF	TGTGCCAGCAGCTTAGACCTAACCGGGGGCAGCTCCTACAATGAGCAGTACTTC
TRBV6-5	TRBJ2-7	15	NA	TRBD2	CASSYSPGLAAEQYF	TGTGCCAGCAGTTACAGTCCGGGACTAGCAGCCGAGCAGTACTTC
TRBV27	TRBJ1-1	18	few	NA	CASSGGSTTTGIILDAFF	TGTGCCAGCAGTGGGGGTTCTACGACTACAGGGATTATTTTGGATGCTTTCTTT
TRBV4-2	TRBJ2-1	16	few	NA	CASSQGWVGTHNEQFF	TGTGCCAGCAGCCAAGGGTGGGTTGGAACCCATAATGAGCAGTTCTTC
TRBV12-3/TRBV12-4	TRBJ2-7	12	many	NA	CASSRLPYEQYF	TGTGCCAGCAGTCGCCTGCCCTACGAGCAGTACTTC
TRBV6-2/TRBV6-3	TRBJ1-1	16	NA	TRBD1	CASSYSRDREDTEAFF	TGTGCCAGCAGTTACTCGAGGGACAGAGAGGACACTGAAGCTTTCTTT
TRBV10-3	TRBJ1-2	12	few	NA	CAISSLRGGYTF	TGTGCCATCAGTTCACTTCGGGGAGGCTACACCTTC
TRBV6-1	TRBJ2-7	15	NA	TRBD2	CASSPRVAGGDEQYF	TGTGCCAGCAGTCCCCGAGTAGCGGGAGGGGACGAGCAGTACTTC
TRBV7-2	TRBJ2-5	16	few	TRBD1	CASSSRRQGLGETQYF	TGTGCCAGCAGCTCCAGACGACAGGGGCTAGGGGAGACCCAGTACTTC
TRBV11-2	TRBJ2-7	17	NA	TRBD1	CASSSPFLGTEIYEQYF	TGTGCCAGCAGTTCCCCCTTCCTCGGGACAGAGATCTACGAGCAGTACTTC
TRBV5-1	TRBJ1-2	17	few	TRBD1	CASSYAPGTGEHYGYTF	TGCGCCAGCAGCTACGCCCCAGGGACAGGGGAGCACTATGGCTACACCTTC
TRBV20-1	TRBJ2-3	16	NA	TRBD1	CSATMDRTERRDTQYF	TGCAGTGCTACCATGGACAGGACTGAACGCAGAGATACGCAGTATTTT
TRBV11-2	TRBJ2-7	17	few	TRBD2	CASSFSSGLGTVDEQYF	TGTGCCAGCAGCTTTAGCTCGGGACTAGGGACGGTGGACGAGCAGTACTTC
TRBV7-2	TRBJ2-4	12	NA	NA	CASIPKLNIQYF	TGTGCCAGCATCCCCAAGCTAAACATTCAGTACTTC
TRBV29-1	TRBJ2-7	15	few	TRBD2	CSVELLSGRENEQYF	TGCAGCGTTGAACTACTTAGCGGGAGGGAAAACGAGCAGTACTTC
TRBV19	TRBJ2-5	13	once	NA	CASSQDRRGTQYF	TGTGCCAGTAGCCAGGACCGCCGAGGGACCCAGTACTTC
TRBV20-1	TRBJ2-3	16	NA	NA	CSAREHKRSKDYPGYF	TGCAGTGCTAGAGAACACAAGCGGTCCAAGGACTACCCAGGGTATTTT
TRBV7-2	TRBJ2-3	17	NA	NA	CASSYDRKASSTDTQYF	TGTGCCAGCAGCTACGACAGGAAAGCCTCTAGCACAGATACGCAGTATTTT
TRBV15	TRBJ2-1	16	few	NA	CATSRAGTGAYNEQFF	TGTGCCACCAGCAGAGCCGGGACGGGGGCCTACAATGAGCAGTTCTTC
TRBV12-3/TRBV12-4	TRBJ2-3	15	NA	TRBD2	CASSFTGGPGDTQYF	TGTGCCAGCAGTTTTACGGGAGGGCCGGGGGATACGCAGTATTTT
TRBV5-1	TRBJ2-3	13	NA	TRBD1	CASRGTVADTQYF	TGCGCCAGCAGGGGGACAGTTGCGGATACGCAGTATTTT
TRBV28	TRBJ2-5	12	NA	TRBD1	CASNTGGNEQYF	TGTGCCAGCAATACAGGGGGCAATGAGCAGTACTTC
TRBV28	TRBJ2-7	15	few	NA	CASSEGQAINYEQYF	TGTGCCAGCAGCGAGGGGCAGGCTATTAACTACGAGCAGTACTTC
TRBV14	TRBJ2-7	14	few	NA	CASSQDLSSYEQYF	TGTGCCAGCAGCCAAGATCTAAGCTCCTACGAGCAGTACTTC
TRBV27	TRBJ2-2	15	NA	NA	CASSLMGPNAGELFF	TGTGCCAGCAGTTTAATGGGACCGAACGCCGGGGAGCTGTTTTTT
TRBV28	TRBJ2-1	15	few	TRBD2	CASLSREAYPDEQFF	TGTGCCAGCCTTTCCCGGGAGGCATACCCCGATGAGCAGTTCTTC
TRBV15	TRBJ2-1	13	few	NA	CATSRQVYNEQFF	TGTGCCACCAGCAGACAAGTCTACAATGAGCAGTTCTTC
TRBV20-1	TRBJ1-2	13	NA	TRBD1	CSARSQGNYGYTF	TGCAGTGCTAGATCACAGGGGAACTATGGCTACACCTTC